The entry below describes one TCR beta chain. Antigen unknown. The CDR3 has 14 amino acids. Per germline, CDR1 MNHEY and CDR2 SVGAGI. The V end lost 6 bases, the J end lost 4 bases, and 15 bases lay between the germline ends. In each sample, approximately 100,000 TCR templates were assayed. The repertoire was sequenced with immunoSEQ multiplex PCR; TCRdb's copy has only in-frame clones and lacks some. The table records about 100,000 clones, more than 90% of them present only once. This entry belongs to a study of siplizumab effects on memory and regulatory T cells. Study findings and constraints: The alloresponse seemed to draw substantially on naive T cells, which appeared more diverse than memory cells. Versus over 25% in controls, the mappable alloreactive CD4+ clones averaged approximately 64% Treg-derived with siplizumab.

This chain connects TRBV6-5 to TRBJ1-2; D is unresolved. The sample comprised CD4+ T cells sorted from blood. The receptor was isolated from a human donor in good health. The CDR3 reads CASSPLAGLYGYTF. The CDR3 nucleotides are TGTGCCAGCAGCCCCCTGGCGGGTCTCTATGGCTACACCTTC.